This TCR beta chain was documented in a study of technical replicates of blood from a few donors. Data came from immunoSEQ multiplex PCR; TCRdb stores just in-frame clones and leaves some out. The repertoire holds roughly 60,000 clones, with nearly 95% as singletons. Sequencing used PBMCs. This TCR was sampled from a human donor in good health. Some clones in this sample may be carry-over from other donors' samples.

The CDR3 DNA reads as TGCGCCAGCAGCTCCGGAAGGACTACACAAGAGACCCAGTACTTC. Its translation is CASSSGRTTQETQYF. This rearrangement joins TRBV5-1 to TRBJ2-5; possibly TRBD2 for D (6 bases). Per the germline V gene, CDR1 is SGHRS and CDR2 is YFSETQ. The V end lost 3 bases, the J end lost 2 bases, and 14 bases lay between the germline ends. This CDR3 is 15 amino acids long.